The 18 T cell receptor beta chains below were found in one sample sequenced in a study of blood T cells in healthy people across ages. Primers used in a second PCR of about 6 to 11 cycles were a sample-barcoded 5' primer and a J-beta primer mix. MiXCR, run by TCRdb on the 5' RACE reads, gives a single entry per CDR3 protein. Here the sample spans around 800,000 distinct CDR3 sequences, about 59% being singletons. The specimen was blood. Receptor source: a young man in good health.

J is TRBJ2-3 and V is TRBV20-1; possibly TRBD2 for D (6 bases). CDR1 DFQATT and CDR2 SNEGSKA come from the germline V gene (reference sequence). This CDR3 contains 16 residues. The V and J ends lost 0 bases and 2 bases respectively, with 15 bases between them. CDR3 coding DNA: TGCAGTGCTAGAGATACCGGACGGGGGTCCACAGATACGCAGTATTTT. This encodes CSARDTGRGSTDTQYF.

The chain employs TRBV30 and TRBJ2-5, with D unclear. There are 13 residues in the CDR3. Trimming pared 0 bases from V and 4 bases from J, leaving 9 bases between. Germline V CDR1 and CDR2: GTSNPN, SVGIG (reference sequence). The CDR3 loop is CAWSVNSGETQYF. The CDR3 DNA sequence: TGTGCCTGGAGTGTAAATTCAGGAGAGACCCAGTACTTC.

This chain uses TRBV12-3 or TRBV12-4 with TRBJ2-1; 10 bases match TRBD2. V lost 6 bases and J lost 4; bases outside the gene matches: 3. This CDR3 contains 14 residues. The CDR3 region has the DNA TGTGCCAGCAGGACAGCGGGGGGGTACAATGAGCAGTTCTTC. This gives the protein CASRTAGGYNEQFF.

V usage is TRBV20-1 and J usage is TRBJ1-2, with D hard to call. The CDR3 is 12 amino acids. Germline CDR1 is DFQATT and CDR2 is SNEGSKA (reference sequence). V was trimmed by 5 bases and J by 6 bases, leaving 13 bases between them. The CDR3 spells CSALGEENGYTF. CDR3 nucleotide sequence: TGCAGTGCTCTGGGAGAAGAGAATGGCTACACCTTC.

This sequence joins TRBV4-1 and TRBJ2-1, with no clear D. Trimming stripped 0 bases from V and 0 bases from J, with 6 bases between. Per the germline V gene, CDR1 is MGHRA and CDR2 is YSYEKL. The CDR3 spans 15 residues. The CDR3 reads CASSQDPFSYNEQFF. The CDR3 region has the DNA TGCGCCAGCAGCCAAGATCCCTTCTCCTACAATGAGCAGTTCTTC.

The chain couples TRBV29-1 to TRBJ2-6, with 7 bases lining up with TRBD1. This CDR3 comprises 15 residues. CDR1 and CDR2 (germline): SQVTM, ANQGSEA. V gave up 3 bases and J gave up 0 bases; unmatched junction bases: 2. CDR3 in amino acids: CSVDGTDSGANVLTF. In DNA form, the CDR3 reads TGCAGCGTTGATGGGACAGACTCTGGGGCCAACGTCCTGACTTTC.

The chain is built from TRBV6-2 or TRBV6-3 and TRBJ2-4; maybe TRBD1 (6 bases). Trimming removed 5 bases from V and 2 bases from J, with 13 bases in between. The CDR3 has 15 residues. From germline, CDR1 is MNHEY and CDR2 SVGEGT. The CDR3 coding sequence is TGTGCCAGCAGTCCACAAGGGGGACCCAAAAACATTCAGTACTTC. As protein: CASSPQGGPKNIQYF.

The rearrangement uses TRBV15 and TRBJ1-1; 7 bases are shared with TRBD1. J lost 7 bases, V lost 0 bases, and 8 bases had no gene match. Germline loops: CDR1 LNHNV, CDR2 YYDKDF (reference sequence). The CDR3 contains 15 residues. The CDR3 protein is CATSRDRGRSGEAFF. Written as DNA, the CDR3 is TGTGCCACCAGCAGAGATAGGGGGCGAAGCGGTGAAGCTTTCTTT. Full variable domain (rest looked up from reference TRBV15 and TRBJ1-1): DAMVIQNPRYQVTQFGKPVTLSCSQTLNHNVMYWYQQKSSQAPKLLFHYYDKDFNNEADTPDNFQSRRPNTSFCFLDIRSPGLGDTAMYLCATSRDRGRSGEAFFGQGTRLTVV.

The V gene is TRBV4-2, the J gene TRBJ2-5, with D possibly TRBD2 on 5 matching bases. The J call is in doubt because the DNA end fits TRBJ2-7 better. This CDR3 has 18 amino acids. Germline CDR1 and CDR2: LGHNA and YNFKEQ. Written as DNA, the CDR3 is TGTGCCAGCAGCCAAGATGCGACCGAGCGGATCCGTCCCTACGAGCAGTACTTC. Translating it yields CASSQDATERIRPYEQYF.

This rearrangement joins TRBV12-3 or TRBV12-4 to TRBJ2-7; 7 bases are shared with TRBD2. Germline trimming cut 5 bases from V and 2 bases from J; bases unmatched to any gene: 6. This CDR3 region has 14 residues. CDR3 sequence (DNA): TGTGCCAGCAGTGGTAGCGGGTCCGCCTACGAGCAGTACTTC. Its translation is CASSGSGSAYEQYF.

V usage is TRBV20-1 and J usage is TRBJ2-7; 10 nucleotides match TRBD2. Germline V gene sequence: CDR1 DFQATT, CDR2 SNEGSKA (reference sequence). CDR3 length: 14 residues. Unmatched junction bases numbered 14, after V lost 8 bases and J lost 7 bases. The CDR3 protein is CSCLGLADYNEQYF. As DNA, the CDR3 is TGCAGTTGCCTCGGACTAGCGGACTACAATGAGCAGTACTTC.

The rearrangement links TRBV9 to TRBJ2-5, with D hard to call. With the DNA end fitting TRBJ2-7 better, the J assignment may be wrong. The CDR3 sequence is 15 residues long. Germline V gives CDR1 SGDLS, CDR2 YYNGEE. The CDR3 bases are TGTGCCAGCAGCCAGCCGGACCGTCGGCCCTACGAGCAGTACTTC. Residues: CASSQPDRRPYEQYF.

The V call is TRBV7-3, the J call TRBJ2-1, with 12 bases lining up with TRBD2. CDR3 length: 16 amino acids. V was pared by 1 base and J by 8 bases, with 6 bases of the junction left unmatched. Germline V CDR1 and CDR2: SGHTA, FQGTGA. This CDR3 reads CASSLNPSGGVHEQFF. For the CDR3, the DNA is TGTGCCAGCAGCTTAAACCCTAGCGGGGGGGTCCATGAGCAGTTCTTC.

This clonotype was detected only once. The gene calls are TRBV7-8 and TRBJ2-1; maybe TRBD2 (6 bases). CDR1 and CDR2 (germline): SGHVS, FQNEAQ. This CDR3 spans 17 amino acids. Trimming took 1 base from V and 4 from J, leaving 17 bases between them. The CDR3 DNA sequence: TGTGCCAGCAGCTTAGGCGACCCGGGACTTGATTACAATGAGCAGTTCTTC. It translates to CASSLGDPGLDYNEQFF.

The rearrangement links TRBV7-2 to TRBJ2-3; D not resolved. The CDR3 is 15 amino acids. The germline CDR1 and CDR2 sequences are SGHTA and FQGNSA. Trimming stripped 5 bases from V and 2 bases from J, with 14 bases between. The CDR3 protein is CASSMSAGSTDTQYF. In DNA form, the CDR3 reads TGTGCCAGCAGCATGTCGGCCGGGTCCACAGATACGCAGTATTTT. Variable domain in full (rest from reference TRBV7-2 and TRBJ2-3): GAGVSQSPSNKVTEKGKDVELRCDPISGHTALYWYRQSLGQGLEFLIYFQGNSAPDKSGLPSDRFSAERTGGSVSTLTIQRTQQEDSAVYLCASSMSAGSTDTQYFGPGTRLTVL.

This rearrangement joins TRBV14 to TRBJ2-1; 7 bases are a match to TRBD1. V was pared by 0 bases and J by 3 bases, with 2 bases of the junction left unmatched. The CDR3 has 15 residues. CDR1 is SGHDN and CDR2 is FVKESK in the germline V gene. For the CDR3, the DNA is TGTGCCAGCAGCCAAGACGCAGGGGGCTACAATGAGCAGTTCTTC. Its protein product is CASSQDAGGYNEQFF.

Here the CDR3 reads CASSQPGSPTGINTGELFF. CDR3 nucleotide sequence: TGTGCCAGCAGCCAGCCAGGATCCCCGACAGGGATTAACACCGGGGAGCTGTTTTTT. The rearrangement uses TRBV4-2 and TRBJ2-2; 7 bases line up with TRBD1. Germline trimming cut 3 bases from V and 2 bases from J; bases unmatched to any gene: 15. The CDR3 contains 19 residues. Germline lookup yields CDR1 LGHNA and CDR2 YNFKEQ.

The chain joins TRBV10-3 to TRBJ2-3, with no clear D. Germline CDR1 and CDR2: ENHRY and SYGVKD. With 0 bases removed from V and 8 bases from J, the gap between germline ends came to 9 bases. This CDR3 spans 13 amino acids. This CDR3 is CAISESRITTQYF. The CDR3, as DNA: TGTGCCATCAGTGAGTCTAGAATTACTACGCAGTATTTT.